The rows below give T cell receptor beta chains drawn from one sample of a study of human T cells and chemical hapten exposure. TCRdb independently ran MiXCR on the RACE reads; one entry per CDR3 protein. This table has almost 40,000 distinct CDR3 sequences, 7.5% to 8% appearing once. Source: whole blood, taken in connection with sensitization to the hapten diphenylcyclopropenone (DPC). These receptors all come from a woman in her fifties or sixties with alopecia areata. Some clones in this sample may be carry-over from other donors' samples. Each CDR3 is given with its conserved first and last residue. The D gene is left open where the match is weak. A clone size is listed for some rows: how often the clone was seen (once, few, many), or a class if it is expanded.

TRBV20-1	TRBJ2-5	few	TRBD1	CSAGTGPRAQGVQYF	TGCAGTGCTGGAACGGGTCCTCGGGCCCAGGGGGTCCAGTACTTC
TRBV7-8	TRBJ2-1	many	NA	CASSFRSNEQFF	TGTGCCAGCAGCTTTCGGAGCAATGAGCAGTTCTTC
TRBV10-3	TRBJ1-1	NA	NA	CATRQDTEAFF	TGTGCCACCCGACAGGACACTGAAGCTTTCTTT
TRBV5-1	TRBJ1-1	many	NA	CASSGVVNTEAFF	TGCGCCAGCAGCGGGGTCGTGAACACTGAAGCTTTCTTT
TRBV10-3	TRBJ2-5	many	TRBD2	CAISATSGDLTQYF	TGTGCCATCAGTGCTACTAGCGGGGACCTGACCCAGTACTTC
TRBV10-2	TRBJ1-1	NA	NA	CASSVKVTEAFF	TGCGCCAGCAGTGTGAAGGTCACTGAAGCTTTCTTT
TRBV25-1	TRBJ2-6	few	NA	CASSEAGSGANVLTF	TGTGCCAGCAGTGAAGCAGGCTCTGGGGCCAACGTCCTGACTTTC
TRBV11-2	TRBJ2-1	many	NA	CASSLGLGGEQFF	TGTGCCAGCAGCTTAGGCTTGGGCGGTGAGCAGTTCTTC
TRBV18	TRBJ1-2	few	NA	CASSPPNRVRSGYTF	TGTGCCAGCTCACCACCTAACAGGGTTCGGAGCGGCTACACCTTC
TRBV7-6	TRBJ1-1	many	TRBD1	CASSLQGAGMNTEAFF	TGTGCCAGCAGCTTACAGGGGGCAGGGATGAACACTGAAGCTTTCTTT
TRBV20-1	TRBJ2-5	many	NA	CSARETATFWETQYF	TGCAGTGCTAGAGAGACAGCGACCTTCTGGGAGACCCAGTACTTC
TRBV6-1	TRBJ2-2	many	TRBD2	CASSGLAGVSTGELFF	TGTGCCAGCAGCGGACTAGCGGGAGTTAGCACCGGGGAGCTGTTTTTT
TRBV4-1	TRBJ2-7	few	NA	CATGAGTEQYF	TGCGCCACCGGGGCCGGGACCGAGCAGTACTTC
TRBV7-2	TRBJ1-5	few	TRBD1	CASSYRQGIQPQHF	TGTGCCAGCAGCTACCGACAGGGAATTCAGCCCCAGCATTTT
TRBV12-3/TRBV12-4	TRBJ2-1	many	NA	CASRIAVSYNEQFF	TGTGCCAGCAGGATAGCGGTCTCCTACAATGAGCAGTTCTTC
TRBV7-3	TRBJ2-2	many	NA	CASSQGLGELFF	TGTGCCAGCAGCCAGGGGTTGGGGGAGCTGTTTTTT
TRBV12-3/TRBV12-4	TRBJ2-7	many	TRBD1	CASSVLYGQGVYEQYF	TGTGCCAGCAGCGTACTTTATGGACAGGGGGTCTACGAGCAGTACTTC
TRBV29-1	TRBJ2-7	few	NA	CSVGQSLGEQYF	TGCAGCGTTGGGCAGAGCCTCGGGGAGCAGTACTTC
TRBV6-1	TRBJ2-5	many	TRBD2	CASMGASGTGRGQETQYF	TGTGCCAGCATGGGGGCTAGCGGGACTGGCCGAGGACAAGAGACCCAGTACTTC
TRBV24-1	TRBJ1-2	many	NA	CATSVSNYGYTF	TGTGCCACCAGTGTCTCTAACTATGGCTACACCTTC
TRBV18	TRBJ2-6	many	TRBD1	CASSPILTGGHSGANVLTF	TGTGCCAGCTCACCAATTTTAACAGGGGGCCACTCTGGGGCCAACGTCCTGACTTTC
TRBV6-2/TRBV6-3	TRBJ2-7	many	NA	CASSLRGWEQYF	TGTGCCAGCAGCCTCCGAGGCTGGGAGCAGTACTTC
TRBV10-1	TRBJ2-3	NA	NA	CASSESGTDTQYF	TGCGCCAGCAGTGAGTCGGGCACAGATACGCAGTATTTT
TRBV21-1	TRBJ1-6	many	NA	CASSDRNSPLHF	TGTGCCAGCAGCGACCGAAATTCACCCCTCCACTTT
TRBV7-2	TRBJ2-7	many	TRBD1	CASREQGASYEQYF	TGTGCCAGCAGGGAACAGGGGGCGTCCTACGAGCAGTACTTC
TRBV5-6	TRBJ2-2	many	TRBD2	CASNWGLAGTGTGELFF	TGTGCCAGCAACTGGGGGCTAGCGGGAACTGGGACCGGGGAGCTGTTTTTT
TRBV9	TRBJ2-2	many	NA	CASSVEWDTGELFF	TGTGCCAGCAGCGTAGAATGGGACACCGGGGAGCTGTTTTTT
TRBV29-1	TRBJ2-7	few	NA	CSVAAGTYEQYF	TGCAGCGTTGCGGCCGGGACCTACGAGCAGTACTTC
TRBV11-2	TRBJ2-7	NA	TRBD2	CASQAGSGGSSYEQYF	TGTGCCAGCCAAGCGGGCTCGGGCGGGAGCTCCTACGAGCAGTACTTC
TRBV6-2/TRBV6-3	TRBJ2-5	many	NA	CASSQPLFQETQYF	TGTGCCAGCAGTCAACCCCTCTTTCAAGAGACCCAGTACTTC
TRBV29-1	TRBJ2-5	many	NA	CSGGGAFETQYF	TGCAGCGGAGGGGGGGCCTTCGAGACCCAGTACTTC
TRBV29-1	TRBJ1-5	many	NA	CSVEGGVNQPQHF	TGCAGCGTTGAAGGGGGCGTCAATCAGCCCCAGCATTTT
TRBV18	TRBJ2-4	many	NA	CASSRTRENIQYF	TGTGCCAGCTCACGTACCCGGGAAAACATTCAGTACTTC
TRBV28	TRBJ1-5	NA	NA	CASSGTTANQPQHF	TGTGCCAGCAGCGGAACGACAGCCAATCAGCCCCAGCATTTT
TRBV20-1	TRBJ2-7	NA	NA	CSARDQPYEQYF	TGCAGTGCTAGAGATCAGCCTTACGAGCAGTACTTC
TRBV18	TRBJ1-6	NA	TRBD1	CANSPSSQGANSPLHF	TGTGCCAACTCACCAAGCTCGCAGGGGGCAAATTCACCCCTCCACTTT
TRBV5-1	TRBJ2-7	many	TRBD2	CASSLTGLDRRNYEQYF	TGCGCCAGCAGCTTGACCGGACTAGATAGGAGGAACTACGAGCAGTACTTC
TRBV7-2	TRBJ1-1	many	NA	CASSSTWTSEAFF	TGTGCCAGCAGCTCTACCTGGACCTCTGAAGCTTTCTTT
TRBV6-2/TRBV6-3	TRBJ2-7	NA	TRBD2	CASTQTSGRNDEQYF	TGTGCCAGCACTCAGACTAGCGGGAGAAACGACGAGCAGTACTTC
TRBV5-1	TRBJ1-1	NA	NA	CASSLWGVTEAFF	TGCGCCAGCAGCTTATGGGGGGTCACTGAAGCTTTCTTT
TRBV18	TRBJ1-1	many	TRBD1	CASSPALQGVNTEAFF	TGTGCCAGCTCACCCGCACTGCAGGGGGTGAACACTGAAGCTTTCTTT
TRBV15	TRBJ2-3	many	NA	CATSRDVPDTQYF	TGTGCCACCAGCAGAGACGTTCCAGATACGCAGTATTTT
TRBV29-1	TRBJ2-7	medium-sized	NA	CSVFAGARYEQYF	TGCAGCGTTTTTGCAGGGGCTCGGTACGAGCAGTACTTC
TRBV27	TRBJ2-3	few	TRBD1	CASSPGTGETDTQYF	TGTGCCAGCAGTCCTGGGACAGGGGAAACAGATACGCAGTATTTT
TRBV19	TRBJ2-1	many	NA	CAGSYGTFYNEQFF	TGTGCCGGGTCATACGGGACTTTCTACAATGAGCAGTTCTTC
TRBV6-6	TRBJ1-4	many	NA	CASSTSGLNEKLFF	TGTGCCAGCAGTACTAGCGGGCTCAATGAAAAACTGTTTTTT
TRBV6-6	TRBJ2-5	NA	NA	CASSYKILGETQYF	TGTGCCAGCAGTTACAAGATCCTGGGGGAGACCCAGTACTTC
TRBV11-2	TRBJ2-7	NA	NA	CASSFGRGDKYF	TGTGCCAGCAGCTTCGGGCGGGGCGATAAGTACTTC
TRBV6-2/TRBV6-3	TRBJ2-6	NA	TRBD1	CASSKTTGAGANVLTF	TGTGCCAGCAGTAAAACCACAGGGGCCGGGGCCAACGTCCTGACTTTC
TRBV6-6	TRBJ2-1	many	TRBD2	CASTRGPGGGNNEQFF	TGTGCCAGCACAAGGGGACCGGGAGGGGGTAACAATGAGCAGTTCTTC
TRBV21-1	TRBJ2-1	NA	NA	CASSVYGTGRDEQFF	TGTGCCAGCAGCGTTTATGGGACAGGGAGGGATGAGCAGTTCTTC
TRBV28	TRBJ2-5	few	TRBD1	CASSLSGGGPETQYF	TGTGCCAGCAGTTTATCAGGGGGCGGGCCGGAGACCCAGTACTTC
TRBV2	TRBJ2-2	few	NA	CASPGGPANTGELFF	TGTGCCAGCCCCGGGGGCCCAGCGAACACCGGGGAGCTGTTTTTT
TRBV2	TRBJ1-2	many	NA	CASSIRNWNYGYTF	TGTGCCAGCAGTATCCGGAACTGGAACTATGGCTACACCTTC
TRBV20-1	TRBJ2-7	many	TRBD2	CSARDWGGTRAYEQYF	TGCAGTGCTAGAGATTGGGGGGGGACTAGAGCCTACGAGCAGTACTTC
TRBV28	TRBJ1-2	few	NA	CASSFRGRNYGYTF	TGTGCCAGCAGTTTCCGCGGACGGAACTATGGCTACACCTTC
TRBV11-1	TRBJ1-1	many	TRBD1	CASSSGQGTEAFF	TGTGCCAGCAGCTCCGGACAGGGAACTGAAGCTTTCTTT
TRBV19	TRBJ2-7	many	NA	CASSMGLFYEQYF	TGTGCCAGTAGTATGGGACTTTTCTACGAGCAGTACTTC
TRBV11-3	TRBJ2-7	few	NA	CASSLEGATTYEQYF	TGTGCCAGCAGCTTAGAAGGGGCCACTACCTACGAGCAGTACTTC
TRBV7-9	TRBJ1-1	many	NA	CASSDGVVNTEAFF	TGTGCCAGCAGCGACGGAGTAGTGAACACTGAAGCTTTCTTT